The text below deals with one T cell receptor beta chain. The assay was immunoSEQ multiplex PCR, and TCRdb's table has in-frame clones only and misses some. Among roughly 110,000 clones listed, more than 75% were seen once. The data are from a study of T cell responses to AZD1222 COVID-19 vaccine. Trimming cost V 4 bases and J 4 bases, with 11 bases left between them. The CDR3 runs 15 residues. From germline, CDR1 is KGHSY and CDR2 FQNENV. The clonotype was recovered from an adult in good health. The input for sequencing was peripheral blood, taken on day 0 of AZD1222 vaccination. The J gene is TRBJ2-6, the V gene TRBV16; unclear D gene. The CDR3 region is CASSPRGTGANVLTF. CDR3 sequence (DNA): TGTGCCAGCAGCCCCCGCGGCACCGGGGCCAACGTCCTGACTTTC.